This entry lists 22 T cell receptor beta chains sequenced from one sample in a study of monozygotic twins with cystic fibrosis. TCRdb keeps only in-frame clones here, not all; method: immunoSEQ multiplex PCR. The sample has approximately 28,000 clones, 70% to 90% seen once; the top ten hold approximately 0.93%. The sample was blood. These receptors were obtained from a girl under 10 years old with cystic fibrosis.

This clone was picked up one time. The chain couples TRBV27 to TRBJ1-1; D is uncertain. CDR3 size: 14 residues. Germline CDR1 MNHEY, CDR2 SMNVEV (reference sequence). V dropped 2 bases and J dropped 1 base, with 8 bases sitting between them. CDR3 in DNA: TGTGCCAGCAGTTTACACCGGGGGAACACTGAAGCTTTCTTT. Its protein is CASSLHRGNTEAFF.

This chain links TRBV2 with TRBJ1-2; D remains ambiguous. CDR1 is SNHLY and CDR2 is FYNNEI in the germline V gene. Trimming took off 1 base at V and 4 bases at J, with 4 bases between the two ends. This CDR3 has 12 amino acids. CDR3 nucleotide sequence: TGTGCCAGCAGTGAAGGTGCCTATGGCTACACCTTC. As protein: CASSEGAYGYTF.

The CDR3 DNA is TGTGCCAGCAGCTCCCGACAGGGGACTACGGGAACTTTCTTT. Encoded protein: CASSSRQGTTGTFF. The rearrangement links TRBV11-1 to TRBJ1-1; 8 bases map to TRBD1. Germline lookup yields CDR1 SGHAT and CDR2 FQDESV (reference sequence). The CDR3 sequence is 14 residues long. V was pared by 4 bases and J by 12 bases, with 13 bases of the junction left unmatched.

The rearrangement uses TRBV6-6 and TRBJ2-7; D gene uncertain. The germline V gene has CDR1 MNHNY and CDR2 SVGAGI (reference sequence). The CDR3 extends over 14 amino acids. The V gene lost 0 bases and the J gene lost 3 bases, with 9 bases spanning the gap. The CDR3 is CASSYSSRYYEQYF. The CDR3 bases are TGTGCCAGCAGTTACTCGTCGCGCTACTACGAGCAGTACTTC.

J is TRBJ2-7 and V is TRBV27; TRBD2 aligns across 7 bases. CDR3 length: 15 amino acids. Per germline, CDR1 MNHEY and CDR2 SMNVEV (reference sequence). J was trimmed by 6 bases and V by 4 bases; bases with no gene match: 12. The CDR3 nucleotides read TGTGCCAGCAGTTCCTACCCCGAGCGGGACGTCGAGCAGTACTTC. It encodes CASSSYPERDVEQYF.

V and J are TRBV6-6 and TRBJ1-1; 7 nucleotides match TRBD1. CDR1 and CDR2 (germline): MNHNY, SVGAGI (reference sequence). V gave up 6 bases and J gave up 4 bases; unmatched junction bases: 8. CDR3 length equals 14 residues. The CDR3 bases are TGTGCCAGCAGCTGGACAGGACGGAGCACTGAAGCTTTCTTT. Amino acids: CASSWTGRSTEAFF.

This chain uses TRBV30 with TRBJ1-1; D is perhaps TRBD1 (5 bases). V dropped 3 bases and J dropped 4 bases, with 18 bases sitting between them. The germline V gene has CDR1 GTSNPN and CDR2 SVGIG (reference sequence). CDR3 size: 15 residues. This CDR3 is CAWRHTGQRGTEAFF. Written as DNA, the CDR3 is TGTGCCTGGAGGCACACCGGACAAAGGGGCACTGAAGCTTTCTTT. The variable domain in full, with the rest retrieved from reference TRBV30 and TRBJ1-1, is SQTIHQWPATLVQPVGSPLSLECTVEGTSNPNLYWYRQAAGRGLQLLFYSVGIGQISSEVPQNLSASRPQDRQFILSSKKLLLSDSGFYLCAWRHTGQRGTEAFFGQGTRLTVV.

This clone occurred once. The chain couples TRBV5-6 to TRBJ1-2; 10 bases fit TRBD1. V was pared by 4 bases and J by 4 bases, with 13 bases of the junction left unmatched. CDR1 and CDR2 (germline): SGHDT, YYEEEE. This CDR3 contains 17 residues. The CDR3 is CASSRTDRGRPIYGYTF. In nucleotides, the CDR3 is TGTGCCAGCAGCCGTACTGACAGGGGGCGTCCTATCTATGGCTACACCTTC.

The chain has TRBV27 and TRBJ2-7; 9 nucleotides match TRBD1. The CDR3 has 14 amino acids. V shed 8 bases and J 0 bases; nucleotides not matched to a gene: 5. CDR1 MNHEY and CDR2 SMNVEV come from the germline V gene (reference sequence). The CDR3 region has the DNA TGTGCCAGCTCGTGGACAGGGGACTCCTACGAGCAGTACTTC. This gives the protein CASSWTGDSYEQYF.

This chain uses TRBV29-1 with TRBJ1-2; 9 bases align to TRBD1. V lost 3 bases to trimming and J lost 2 bases; unmatched junction nucleotides: 13. Per germline, CDR1 SQVTM and CDR2 ANQGSEA. The CDR3 runs 17 residues. CDR3: CSVDSPHRDRANYGYTF. The CDR3, as DNA: TGCAGCGTTGATTCCCCTCACCGGGACAGGGCAAACTATGGCTACACCTTC.

V is TRBV7-9 and J is TRBJ1-1; weak D call: TRBD1 (6 bases). There are 14 residues in the CDR3. Trimming left V 5 bases short and J 2 bases short, with 12 bases between. The germline CDR1 and CDR2 sequences are SEHNR and FQNEAQ (reference sequence). DNA of the CDR3: TGTGCCAGCAGCCTGACAGGATTAAACACTGAAGCTTTCTTT. Translating gives CASSLTGLNTEAFF. The entire variable domain, with the rest obtained from reference TRBV7-9 and TRBJ1-1, is as follows: DTGVSQNPRHKITKRGQNVTFRCDPISEHNRLYWYRQTLGQGPEFLTYFQNEAQLEKSRLLSDRFSAERPKGSFSTLEIQRTEQGDSAMYLCASSLTGLNTEAFFGQGTRLTVV.

The chain uses TRBV7-9 and TRBJ2-2, with D possibly TRBD1 on 6 matching bases. Germline-derived CDR1 and CDR2 are SEHNR and FQNEAQ (reference sequence). This CDR3 contains 14 residues. The ends were cut back, 11 bases at V and 3 bases at J, with 16 bases in the middle. The CDR3 loop reads CAVTTGQHTGELFF. The CDR3 DNA reads TGTGCCGTCACAACGGGACAACACACCGGGGAGCTGTTTTTT.

This clone occurred once. V usage is TRBV29-1 and J usage is TRBJ2-7; 7 bases agree with TRBD2. The CDR3 is 13 amino acids. V dropped 7 bases and J dropped 6; count of bases not matched to a gene: 12. Germline CDR1 is SQVTM and CDR2 is ANQGSEA. CDR3 in DNA: TGCAGCGCCCAAGAGGCGGGAGAAGGCGAGCAGTACTTC. Translating it yields CSAQEAGEGEQYF.

The rearrangement links TRBV30 to TRBJ2-3; D not certain. V was shortened by 0 bases and J by 6 bases, with 10 bases between the two germline ends. Germline CDR1 and CDR2: GTSNPN and SVGIG (reference sequence). This CDR3 has 13 amino acids. Written as DNA, the CDR3 is TGTGCCTGGAGTGTACGTTCCGGGGATACGCAGTATTTT. It encodes CAWSVRSGDTQYF.

The gene calls are TRBV29-1 and TRBJ1-1; D not certain. V shed 3 bases and J shed 0 bases, with 17 bases lying between them. The germline CDR1 and CDR2 sequences are SQVTM and ANQGSEA. The length of the CDR3 is 16 residues. CDR3 residues: CSVDHTETKMNTEAFF. DNA for the CDR3: TGCAGCGTTGACCATACAGAAACAAAAATGAACACTGAAGCTTTCTTT. The whole variable domain, remainder taken from reference TRBV29-1 and TRBJ1-1, is SAVISQKPSRDICQRGTSLTIQCQVDSQVTMMFWYRQQPGQSLTLIATANQGSEATYESGFVIDKFPISRPNLTFSTLTVSNMSPEDSSIYLCSVDHTETKMNTEAFFGQGTRLTVV.

This CDR3 is CASSSRSGTVHQPQHF. The DNA of the CDR3 is TGTGCCAGCAGCTCCAGGTCTGGGACTGTTCATCAGCCCCAGCATTTT. This chain links TRBV7-2 with TRBJ1-5; perhaps TRBD1 as D (5 bases). The CDR3 length is 16 residues. V was shortened by 4 bases and J by 5 bases, with 18 bases between the two germline ends. The germline CDR1 and CDR2 sequences are SGHTA and FQGNSA.

J is TRBJ1-1 and V is TRBV28; D uncertain. The CDR3 is 15 amino acids. CDR1 MDHEN and CDR2 SYDVKM come from the germline V gene. V was shortened by 4 bases and J by 1 base, with 13 bases between the two germline ends. In nucleotides, the CDR3 is TGTGCCAGCAGTTCATTTGGGGTACCGAACACTGAAGCTTTCTTT. Translated: CASSSFGVPNTEAFF.

The chain links TRBV2 to TRBJ2-1; perhaps TRBD2 as D (6 bases). Trimming removed 0 bases from V and 5 bases from J, with 14 bases in between. From germline, CDR1 is SNHLY and CDR2 FYNNEI. The CDR3 length is 16 residues. CDR3 coding DNA: TGTGCCAGCAGTGAAGCTACGGGACTTATTAACAATGAGCAGTTCTTC. Translation gives CASSEATGLINNEQFF. Full variable domain (outside the CDR3, taken from reference TRBV2 and TRBJ2-1): EPEVTQTPSHQVTQMGQEVILRCVPISNHLYFYWYRQILGQKVEFLVSFYNNEISEKSEIFDDQFSVERPDGSNFTLKIRSTKLEDSAMYFCASSEATGLINNEQFFGPGTRLTVL.

The chain couples TRBV5-6 to TRBJ1-2; D gene ambiguous. CDR3 size: 11 residues. The ends were cut back, 2 bases at V and 6 bases at J, with 5 bases in the middle. From germline, CDR1 is SGHDT and CDR2 YYEEEE. CDR3 coding DNA: TGTGCCAGCAGCTTCCAGGATGGCTACACCTTC. Protein product: CASSFQDGYTF.

The genes are TRBV7-9 and TRBJ1-2; D gene unclear. The CDR3 is 12 amino acids. Per germline, CDR1 SEHNR and CDR2 FQNEAQ (reference sequence). V shed 6 bases and J shed 8 bases, with 13 bases lying between them. The CDR3 nucleotides are TGTGCCAGCAGAATAGCCTCGGGGGGCTACACCTTC. This codes for CASRIASGGYTF.

The chain links TRBV13 to TRBJ1-2; D unresolved. Between the trimmed V and J ends, which lost 5 bases and 10 bases, there was a span of 20 bases. The CDR3 runs 14 residues. Germline V CDR1 and CDR2: PRHDT, FYEKMQ (reference sequence). DNA of the CDR3: TGTGCCAGCAGCGCTTATTTGGTAGTAGGTTACTACACCTTC. This gives the protein CASSAYLVVGYYTF.

With regard to this clone: The germline gene is not matched at one end of the junction; a read error may be the cause. The V gene is TRBV2, the J gene TRBJ2-1; 11 nucleotides match TRBD2. The CDR3 totals 12 residues. CDR1 is SNHLY, CDR2 FYNNEI, per germline. In DNA form, the CDR3 reads TGTGCCAGCAGTGGGCCGACTAGCGGGATAGTCTTC. This translates into CASSGPTSGIVF.